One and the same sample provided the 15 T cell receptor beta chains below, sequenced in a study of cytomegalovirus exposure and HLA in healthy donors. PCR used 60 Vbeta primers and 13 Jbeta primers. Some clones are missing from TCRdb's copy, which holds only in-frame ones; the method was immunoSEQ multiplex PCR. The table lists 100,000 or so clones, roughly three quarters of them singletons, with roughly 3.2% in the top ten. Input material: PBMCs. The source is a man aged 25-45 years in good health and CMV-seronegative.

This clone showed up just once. Here the CDR3 reads CASSQDYRAYNEQFF. The CDR3 region has the DNA TGCGCCAGCAGCCAAGATTACAGGGCCTACAATGAGCAGTTCTTC. The rearrangement uses TRBV4-3 and TRBJ2-1; D perhaps matches TRBD1 (6 bases). The germline V gene encodes CDR1 LGHNA and CDR2 YSLEER. Trimming stripped 0 bases from V and 2 bases from J, with 8 bases between. This CDR3 region has 15 residues.

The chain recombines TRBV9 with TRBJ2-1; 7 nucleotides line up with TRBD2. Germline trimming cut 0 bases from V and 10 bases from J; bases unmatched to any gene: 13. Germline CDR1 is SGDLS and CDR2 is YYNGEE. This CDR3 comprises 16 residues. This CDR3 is CASSVAQREPAREQFF. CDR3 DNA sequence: TGTGCCAGCAGCGTAGCTCAGCGGGAACCTGCACGGGAGCAGTTCTTC.

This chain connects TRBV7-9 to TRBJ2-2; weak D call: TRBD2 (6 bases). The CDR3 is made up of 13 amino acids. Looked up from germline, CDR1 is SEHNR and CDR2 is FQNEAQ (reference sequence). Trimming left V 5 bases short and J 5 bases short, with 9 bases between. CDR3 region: CASSRAGTGELFF. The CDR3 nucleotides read TGTGCCAGCAGCCGGGCGGGAACCGGGGAGCTGTTTTTT.

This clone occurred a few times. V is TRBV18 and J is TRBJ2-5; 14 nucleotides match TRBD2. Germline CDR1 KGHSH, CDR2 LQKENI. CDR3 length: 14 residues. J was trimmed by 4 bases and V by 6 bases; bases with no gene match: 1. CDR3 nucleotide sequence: TGTGCCAGCTCGACTAGCGGGAGGGGAGAGACCCAGTACTTC. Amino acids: CASSTSGRGETQYF.

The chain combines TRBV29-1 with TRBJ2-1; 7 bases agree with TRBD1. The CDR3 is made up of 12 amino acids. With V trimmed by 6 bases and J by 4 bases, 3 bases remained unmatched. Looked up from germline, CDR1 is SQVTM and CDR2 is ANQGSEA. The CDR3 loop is CSVGDSYNEQFF. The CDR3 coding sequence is TGCAGCGTGGGGGACAGTTACAATGAGCAGTTCTTC.

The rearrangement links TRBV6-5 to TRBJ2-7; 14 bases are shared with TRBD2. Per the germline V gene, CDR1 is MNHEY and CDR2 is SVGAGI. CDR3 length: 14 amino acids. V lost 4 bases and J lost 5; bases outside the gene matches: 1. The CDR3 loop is CASSSGLAGDEQYF. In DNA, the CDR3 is TGTGCCAGCAGTTCGGGACTAGCGGGAGACGAGCAGTACTTC.

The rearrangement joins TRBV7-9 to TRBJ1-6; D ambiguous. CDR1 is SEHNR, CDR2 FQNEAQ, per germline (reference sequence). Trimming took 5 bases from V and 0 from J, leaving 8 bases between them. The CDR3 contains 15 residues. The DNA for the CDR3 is TGTGCCAGCAGCCCCTATAACTCCTATAATTCACCCCTCCACTTT. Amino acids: CASSPYNSYNSPLHF.

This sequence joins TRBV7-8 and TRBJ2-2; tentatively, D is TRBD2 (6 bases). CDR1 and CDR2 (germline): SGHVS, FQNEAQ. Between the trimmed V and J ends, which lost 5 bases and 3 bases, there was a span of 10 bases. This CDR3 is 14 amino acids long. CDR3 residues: CASSIREDTGELFF. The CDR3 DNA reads TGTGCCAGCAGCATCAGGGAGGACACCGGGGAGCTGTTTTTT.

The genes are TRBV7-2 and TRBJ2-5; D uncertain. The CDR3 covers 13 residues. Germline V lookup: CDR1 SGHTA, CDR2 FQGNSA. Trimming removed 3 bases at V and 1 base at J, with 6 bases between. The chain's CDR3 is CASSFLVQETQYF. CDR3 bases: TGTGCCAGCAGCTTTCTAGTCCAAGAGACCCAGTACTTC.

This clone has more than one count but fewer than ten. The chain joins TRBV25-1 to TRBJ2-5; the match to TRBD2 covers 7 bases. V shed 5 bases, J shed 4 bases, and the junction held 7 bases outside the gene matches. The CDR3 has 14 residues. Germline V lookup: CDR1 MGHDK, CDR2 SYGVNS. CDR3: CASSRTRVGETQYF. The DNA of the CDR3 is TGTGCCAGCAGTCGGACTAGAGTGGGAGAGACCCAGTACTTC.

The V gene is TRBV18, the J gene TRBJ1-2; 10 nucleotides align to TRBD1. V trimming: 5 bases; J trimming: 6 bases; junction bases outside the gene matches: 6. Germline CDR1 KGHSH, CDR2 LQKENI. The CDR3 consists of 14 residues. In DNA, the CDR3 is TGTGCCAGCTCATCTGGACAGGGGGACAATGGCTACACCTTC. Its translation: CASSSGQGDNGYTF.

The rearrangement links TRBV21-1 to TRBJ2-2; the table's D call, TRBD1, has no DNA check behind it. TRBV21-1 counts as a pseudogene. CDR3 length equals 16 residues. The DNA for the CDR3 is TGTGCCAGCAGCAAAGCAGAAACAGGCACCACCGGGGAGCTGTTTTTT. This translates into CASSKAETGTTGELFF.

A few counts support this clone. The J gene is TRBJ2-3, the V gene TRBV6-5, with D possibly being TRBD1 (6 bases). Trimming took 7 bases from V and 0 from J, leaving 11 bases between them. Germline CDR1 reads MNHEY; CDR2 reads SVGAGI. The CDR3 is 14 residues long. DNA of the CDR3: TGTGCCAGCAAAATAGGGGGTAGCACAGATACGCAGTATTTT. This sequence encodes CASKIGGSTDTQYF.

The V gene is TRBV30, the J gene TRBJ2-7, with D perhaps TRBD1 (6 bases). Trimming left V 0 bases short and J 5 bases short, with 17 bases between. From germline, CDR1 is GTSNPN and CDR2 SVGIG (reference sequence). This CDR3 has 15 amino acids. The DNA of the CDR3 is TGTGCCTGGAGTGTCCAACAGGGAACGAATCACGAGCAGTACTTC. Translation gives CAWSVQQGTNHEQYF.

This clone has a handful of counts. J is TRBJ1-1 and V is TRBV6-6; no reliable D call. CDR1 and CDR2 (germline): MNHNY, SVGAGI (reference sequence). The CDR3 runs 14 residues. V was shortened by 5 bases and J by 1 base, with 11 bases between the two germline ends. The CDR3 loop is CASSARGSNTEAFF. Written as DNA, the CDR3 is TGTGCCAGCAGTGCCCGAGGGTCGAACACTGAAGCTTTCTTT.